Listed below are T cell receptor beta chains from one sample, sequenced in a study of response to subunit inactivated influenza vaccine. TCRdb analysed the RT-PCR reads with MiXCR anew, one entry per CDR3 protein. The table includes around 760,000 distinct CDR3 sequences, 14% detected once. The source material was PBMCs from blood, sampled less than 15 days before vaccination. The receptors come from a man in his forties or fifties who received an inactivated influenza vaccine. Each CDR3 is given with its conserved first and last residue. The D gene is left open where the match is weak. Clone size is stated in some rows and not others, as once, few, many or a class when expanded.

d_gene	v_gene	abundance	j_gene	CDR3nt	CDR3aa
NA	TRBV11-1	NA	TRBJ2-2	TGTGCCAGCAGCTTAGTAAGGTTGCGGCAGGGGTCCCACACCGGGGAGCTGTTTTTT	CASSLVRLRQGSHTGELFF
NA	TRBV6-1	NA	TRBJ1-5	TGTGCCAGCAGTGAGGGTCGGGGCAGGAATAGCAATCAGCCCCAGCATTTT	CASSEGRGRNSNQPQHF
TRBD1	TRBV20-1	NA	TRBJ1-4	TGCAGTGCTAGGGGGACAGCCCTTTCGGCTAATGAAAAACTGTTTTTT	CSARGTALSANEKLFF
NA	TRBV7-2	few	TRBJ2-5	TGTGCCAGCAGCAGGAGCTGGGGCCAAGAGACCCAGTACTTC	CASSRSWGQETQYF
TRBD2	TRBV24-1	NA	TRBJ2-1	TGTGCCTCCAGTGATCCCGGGTCGGGACTAGCCTACAATGAGCAGTTCTTC	CASSDPGSGLAYNEQFF
NA	TRBV6-1	NA	TRBJ1-2	TGTGCCAGCACCGAGGGACAAACCTACTATGGCTACACCTTC	CASTEGQTYYGYTF
NA	TRBV20-1	NA	TRBJ2-7	TGCAGTGCTAGAGATGGGCGGACCTACGAGCAGTACTTC	CSARDGRTYEQYF
NA	TRBV3-1	NA	TRBJ2-1	TGTGCCAGCAGCCCCGGCTGGGCAAAAACGGTAAATGAGCAGTTCTTC	CASSPGWAKTVNEQFF
NA	TRBV6-2/TRBV6-3	few	TRBJ1-5	TGTGCCAGCAGTTTTCGGGACGATCAGCCCCAGCATTTT	CASSFRDDQPQHF
TRBD2	TRBV6-2/TRBV6-3	once	TRBJ2-1	TGTGCCAGCAGTTCCTCATCCCGGCTAGCGGGAGGAAGGGGCTCCTACAATGAGCAGTTCTTC	CASSSSSRLAGGRGSYNEQFF
NA	TRBV19	many	TRBJ2-1	TGTGCCAGTAGTAAACGGGGTAGGAATGAGCAGTTCTTC	CASSKRGRNEQFF
NA	TRBV5-1	many	TRBJ2-7	TGCGCCAGCAGCTTGCCGAGCGGAACCTACGAGCAGTACTTC	CASSLPSGTYEQYF
NA	TRBV10-3	many	TRBJ2-1	TGTGCCATCAGTGAGTCGAAAATGGACAATGAGCAGTTCTTC	CAISESKMDNEQFF
NA	TRBV29-1	many	TRBJ2-5	TGCAGTGGAGGAGGGGGCCTTGAGACCCAGTACTTC	CSGGGGLETQYF
NA	TRBV12-3/TRBV12-4	many	TRBJ2-5	TGTGCCAGCACCCCGGGGGGCCCAGGCCCCCAGTACTTC	CASTPGGPGPQYF
TRBD1	TRBV6-2/TRBV6-3	many	TRBJ2-1	TGTGCCAGCAGTTCTATGGGACAGGGTTTTGGTGACGGCAATGAGCAGTTCTTC	CASSSMGQGFGDGNEQFF
TRBD1	TRBV4-3	many	TRBJ2-3	TGCGCCAGCAGCCAAGATTCCGGACAGGGTATAACGCAGTATTTT	CASSQDSGQGITQYF
TRBD1	TRBV4-3	few	TRBJ2-1	TGCGCCAGCAGCCCCCGGGACAGGGTATTAAATGAGCAGTTCTTC	CASSPRDRVLNEQFF
NA	TRBV20-1	NA	TRBJ2-3	TGCAGTGCTAGAGATGTTGGAATGCCCCCAGATACGCAGTATTTT	CSARDVGMPPDTQYF
NA	TRBV15	NA	TRBJ2-3	TGTGCCACCAGCGACCCTCGGGGGGACAGACCCACAGATACGCAGTATTTT	CATSDPRGDRPTDTQYF
NA	TRBV11-2	many	TRBJ2-3	TGTGCCAGCAGCTTAGGGGCTAACAGGGAGGCAGATACGCAGTATTTT	CASSLGANREADTQYF
NA	TRBV6-2/TRBV6-3	many	TRBJ1-5	TGTGCCAGCAGTTATCTGGGACAGCCCCAGCATTTT	CASSYLGQPQHF
NA	TRBV27	NA	TRBJ2-7	TGTGCCAGCAGTCCGCCGTCAGGGTTATACGAGCAGTACTTC	CASSPPSGLYEQYF
TRBD2	TRBV4-3	NA	TRBJ2-1	TGCGCCAGCAGCCAAAGGTTCCGAGCGGGGGGGCCCTATGAGCAGTTCTTC	CASSQRFRAGGPYEQFF
NA	TRBV5-1	many	TRBJ2-3	TGTGCCAGCAGTTTAGGACAGCGCACAGATACGCAGTATTTT	CASSLGQRTDTQYF
TRBD1	TRBV6-2/TRBV6-3	NA	TRBJ2-2	TGTGCCAGCAGTTACCCTACTTCGAGGACAGGGTTAGACACCGGGGAGCTGTTTTTT	CASSYPTSRTGLDTGELFF
NA	TRBV11-2	few	TRBJ2-6	TGTGCCAGCAGGGGGGCGGTGAATCCCAACGTCCTGACTTTC	CASRGAVNPNVLTF
NA	TRBV19	few	TRBJ1-3	TGTGCCAGTAGTAGATCGGGGATGTCTGGAAACACCATATATTTT	CASSRSGMSGNTIYF
TRBD2	TRBV5-1	NA	TRBJ2-1	TGCGCCAGCAGTCCCCTAGCGGGAGTCAATGAGCAGTTCTTC	CASSPLAGVNEQFF
NA	TRBV7-8	NA	TRBJ1-4	TGTGCCAGCAGCTTAGCCCGGGCGGTCCGGACTAATGAAAAACTGTTTTTT	CASSLARAVRTNEKLFF
NA	TRBV20-1	few	TRBJ2-4	TGCAGTGCCTCCCCGGGTTCGGTCGCCAAAAACATTCAGTACTTC	CSASPGSVAKNIQYF
TRBD2	TRBV11-2	many	TRBJ2-2	TGTGCCAGCAGCTTAGAGCGGGGGGGCTATGGTTGGACCGGGGAGCTGTTTTTT	CASSLERGGYGWTGELFF
NA	TRBV7-2	NA	TRBJ2-5	TGTGCCAGCAGCTTAGCTTCTGGGAGGGGGCGGGAGACCCAGTACTTC	CASSLASGRGRETQYF
NA	TRBV4-3	NA	TRBJ1-6	TGCGCCAGCAGCGAGTATTGGGACAAATATAATTCACCCCTCCACTTT	CASSEYWDKYNSPLHF
NA	TRBV7-2	NA	TRBJ2-2	TGTGCCAGCAGCCCCCCGAGTAGGACCGGGGAGCTGTTTTTT	CASSPPSRTGELFF
NA	TRBV5-5	few	TRBJ1-4	TGTGCCAGCAGCTTCAGTCAGGGTGTAACTAATGAAAAACTGTTTTTT	CASSFSQGVTNEKLFF
NA	TRBV5-1	NA	TRBJ2-7	TGCGCCAGCAGCTTGGATCAGTACGAGCAGTACTTC	CASSLDQYEQYF
NA	TRBV14	NA	TRBJ2-1	TGTGCCAGCAGCACATTTAGCGGAGTCTCCTACAATGAGCAGTTCTTC	CASSTFSGVSYNEQFF
NA	TRBV10-3	few	TRBJ1-3	TGTGCCTCGACAACGGGGATAGGAAACACCATATATTTT	CASTTGIGNTIYF
NA	TRBV18	few	TRBJ2-2	TGTGCCAGCTCACCACAGGGGCAAAAAACCGGGGAGCTGTTTTTT	CASSPQGQKTGELFF
TRBD1	TRBV19	few	TRBJ2-5	TGTGCCAGTAGTTACCTGGGACTTGGCGCAGGGGGCTTGGAGACCCAGTACTTC	CASSYLGLGAGGLETQYF
TRBD2	TRBV9	many	TRBJ2-2	TGTGCCAGCAATCGGGAGGGCCTAGGCGGGGAGCTGTTTTTT	CASNREGLGGELFF
NA	TRBV10-3	few	TRBJ1-1	TGTGCCATCAGTGAGTGGGGGTTCGCTGAAGCTTTCTTT	CAISEWGFAEAFF
TRBD1	TRBV5-1	NA	TRBJ2-2	TGCGCCAGCAGCCCCGGACAGGGGGCAGCCGGGGAGCTGTTTTTT	CASSPGQGAAGELFF
TRBD1	TRBV18	many	TRBJ1-6	TGTGCCAGCTCACTGGACAGGGATTCACCCCTCCACTTT	CASSLDRDSPLHF
NA	TRBV4-2	NA	TRBJ1-1	TGTGCCAGCAGCCAAGATACGGCAGGGTTGAACACTGAAGCTTTCTTT	CASSQDTAGLNTEAFF
NA	TRBV30	NA	TRBJ2-7	TGTGCCTGGAGTGTGGCAGGATCCTACGAGCAGTACTTC	CAWSVAGSYEQYF
NA	TRBV29-1	NA	TRBJ1-1	TGCAGCGTTCGCGGACACCTAAACACTGAAGCTTTCTTT	CSVRGHLNTEAFF
NA	TRBV29-1	NA	TRBJ2-1	TGCAGCGTTGAACAGAACTACAATGAGCAGTTCTTC	CSVEQNYNEQFF
NA	TRBV5-1	many	TRBJ2-1	TGCGCCAGCAGCTTGTCACGCCCGCCCGGCAATTGGAAGTTCTTC	CASSLSRPPGNWKFF
TRBD2	TRBV3-1	NA	TRBJ2-7	TGTGCCAGCAGCCAGGGACTAGCGGGAGGGCCCTACGAGCAGTACTTC	CASSQGLAGGPYEQYF
NA	TRBV14	NA	TRBJ2-1	TGTGCCAGCAGCCAGCTCTTGGGCAGGTTCTACAATGAGCAGTTCTTC	CASSQLLGRFYNEQFF
TRBD2	TRBV10-3	NA	TRBJ2-7	TGTGCCACGAATCTAGCGGGAGGGTCCCACGAGCAGTACTTC	CATNLAGGSHEQYF